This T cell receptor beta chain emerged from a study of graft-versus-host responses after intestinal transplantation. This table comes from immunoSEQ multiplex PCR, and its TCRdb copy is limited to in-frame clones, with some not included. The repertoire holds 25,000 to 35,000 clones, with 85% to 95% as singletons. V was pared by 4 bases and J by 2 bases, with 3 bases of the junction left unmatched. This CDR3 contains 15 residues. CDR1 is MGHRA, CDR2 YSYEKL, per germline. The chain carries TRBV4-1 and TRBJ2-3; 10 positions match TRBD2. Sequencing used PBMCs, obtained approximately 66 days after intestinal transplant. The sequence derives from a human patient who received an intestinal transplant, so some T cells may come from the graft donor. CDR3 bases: TGCGCCAGCAGCCCCGGACTAGCGGACACAGATACGCAGTATTTT. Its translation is CASSPGLADTDTQYF.